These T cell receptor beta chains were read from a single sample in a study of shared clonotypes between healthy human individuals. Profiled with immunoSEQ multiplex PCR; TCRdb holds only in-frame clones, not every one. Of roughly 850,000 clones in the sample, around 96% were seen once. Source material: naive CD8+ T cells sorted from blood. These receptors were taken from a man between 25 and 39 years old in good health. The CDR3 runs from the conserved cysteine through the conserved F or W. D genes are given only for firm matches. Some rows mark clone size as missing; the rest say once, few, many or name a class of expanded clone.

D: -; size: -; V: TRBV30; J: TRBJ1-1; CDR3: CAWKGGYTEAFF; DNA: TGTGCCTGGAAAGGGGGGTATACTGAAGCTTTCTTT
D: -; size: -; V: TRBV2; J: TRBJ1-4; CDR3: CASSEAPGQYEKLFF; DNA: TGTGCCAGCAGTGAAGCGCCTGGACAGTATGAAAAACTGTTTTTT
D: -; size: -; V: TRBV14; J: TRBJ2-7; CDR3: CATKWEQYF; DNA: TGTGCCACCAAATGGGAGCAGTACTTC
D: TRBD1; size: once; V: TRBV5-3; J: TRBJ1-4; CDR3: CARSPTGVDEKLFF; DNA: TGTGCCAGAAGCCCGACAGGGGTGGATGAAAAACTGTTTTTT
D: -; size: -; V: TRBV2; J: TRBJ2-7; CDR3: CASSEGLRSEQYF; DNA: TGTGCCAGCAGTGAGGGCCTTAGAAGCGAGCAGTACTTC
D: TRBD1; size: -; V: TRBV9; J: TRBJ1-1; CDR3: CASSGGTDEAFF; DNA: TGTGCCAGCAGCGGGGGGACAGATGAAGCTTTCTTT
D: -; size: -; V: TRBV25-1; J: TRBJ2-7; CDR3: CASQWTGRGYEQYF; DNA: TGTGCCAGCCAGTGGACAGGGAGGGGTTACGAGCAGTACTTC
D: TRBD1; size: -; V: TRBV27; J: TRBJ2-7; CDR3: CASSFFAGGGREQYF; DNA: TGTGCCAGCAGTTTTTTTGCAGGGGGCGGTCGGGAGCAGTACTTC
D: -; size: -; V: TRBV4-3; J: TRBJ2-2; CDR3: CASSRGVNTGELFF; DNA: TGCGCCAGCAGCCGAGGAGTAAACACCGGGGAGCTGTTTTTT
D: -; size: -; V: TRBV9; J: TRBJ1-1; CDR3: CASSPSGTEAFF; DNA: TGTGCCAGCAGTCCCAGTGGTACTGAAGCTTTCTTT
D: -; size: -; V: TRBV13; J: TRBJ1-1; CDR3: CASTRPTAMGTEAFF; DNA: TGTGCCAGCACACGTCCCACAGCCATGGGCACTGAAGCTTTCTTT
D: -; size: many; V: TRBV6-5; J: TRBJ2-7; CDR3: CASSYSSSYEQYF; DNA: TGTGCCAGCAGTTACTCAAGTTCGTACGAGCAGTACTTC
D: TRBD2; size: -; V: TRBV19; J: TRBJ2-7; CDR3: CASSITSGSGYEQYF; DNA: TGTGCCAGTAGTATAACTAGCGGGAGTGGTTACGAGCAGTACTTC
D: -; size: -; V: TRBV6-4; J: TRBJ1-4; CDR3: CASKTGYEKLFF; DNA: TGTGCCAGCAAAACAGGGTATGAAAAACTGTTTTTT
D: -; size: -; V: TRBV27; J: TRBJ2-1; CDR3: CASISVYNEQFF; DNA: TGTGCCAGCATTTCAGTCTACAATGAGCAGTTCTTC
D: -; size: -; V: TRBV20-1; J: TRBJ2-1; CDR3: CSAQELDEQFF; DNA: TGCAGTGCGCAGGAGCTCGATGAGCAGTTCTTC
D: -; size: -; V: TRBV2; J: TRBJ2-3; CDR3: CASSVGGGASTDTQYF; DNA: TGTGCCAGCAGTGTCGGTGGGGGCGCGAGCACAGATACGCAGTATTTT
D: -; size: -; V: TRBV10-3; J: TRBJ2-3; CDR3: CAIAERGDTDTQYF; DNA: TGTGCCATCGCCGAGAGGGGTGACACAGATACGCAGTATTTT
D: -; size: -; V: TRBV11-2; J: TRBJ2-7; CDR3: CASSLEVAEQYF; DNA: TGTGCCAGCAGCTTAGAAGTGGCCGAGCAGTACTTC
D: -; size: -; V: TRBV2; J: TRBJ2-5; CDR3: CASPGLTGETQYF; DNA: TGTGCCAGCCCGGGTCTCACCGGAGAGACCCAGTACTTC
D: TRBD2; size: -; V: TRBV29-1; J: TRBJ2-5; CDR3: CSVEWGGSSLTQETQYF; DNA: TGCAGCGTTGAATGGGGAGGGTCTAGCCTAACCCAAGAGACCCAGTACTTC
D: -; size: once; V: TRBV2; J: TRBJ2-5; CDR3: CASTGKKETQYF; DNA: TGTGCCAGCACGGGGAAAAAAGAGACCCAGTACTTC
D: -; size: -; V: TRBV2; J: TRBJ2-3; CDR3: CASNSPEQGTDTQYF; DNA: TGTGCCAGCAACTCACCTGAGCAGGGCACAGATACGCAGTATTTT
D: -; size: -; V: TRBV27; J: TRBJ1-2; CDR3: CASSLQGRYADGYTF; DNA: TGTGCCAGCAGTTTACAGGGGAGGTATGCGGATGGCTACACCTTC
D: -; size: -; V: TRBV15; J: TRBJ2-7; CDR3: CATSRDSSGVQYF; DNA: TGTGCCACCAGCAGAGACTCGTCGGGGGTGCAGTACTTC
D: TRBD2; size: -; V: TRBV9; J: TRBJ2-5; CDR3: CASSVGGSQETQYF; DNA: TGTGCCAGCAGCGTGGGCGGGAGCCAAGAGACCCAGTACTTC
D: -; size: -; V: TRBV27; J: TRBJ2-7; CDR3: CASSPYIGRYEQYF; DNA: TGTGCCAGCAGTCCGTACATTGGAAGATACGAGCAGTACTTC
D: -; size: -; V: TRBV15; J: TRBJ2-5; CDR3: CATSRSGKTQYF; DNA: TGTGCCACCAGCAGATCCGGGAAGACCCAGTACTTC